The clone carrying this T cell receptor (beta chain) was seen a few times. What it recognizes is unknown. Germline trimming cut 0 bases from V and 3 bases from J; bases unmatched to any gene: 8. From germline, CDR1 is SGHRS and CDR2 YFSETQ. The CDR3 length is 16 residues. This sample was taken from a study of T-cell reconstitution after alpha-beta-depleted transplantation in children. Overall study results and limits: Newly made T cells mostly supplied T-cell counts and diversity one year after transplant.

For TCRbeta, the library was prepared with unique molecular identifiers. TCRdb independently ran MiXCR on the PCR reads; one entry per CDR3 protein. The sample has some 840,000 distinct CDR3 sequences; 15% to 20% are singletons. This sequence was found in a male patient between 5 and 17 years old who had a stem cell transplant for acute lymphoblastic leukemia, so the T cells may come from the graft donor. The sample consisted of PBMCs, mostly from graft donor cells, taken 360 days after TCRalphabeta/CD19-depleted stem cell transplant. This chain uses TRBV5-1 with TRBJ2-7; 8 bases match TRBD2. The CDR3 spells CASSLGVGLAVYEQYF. The CDR3 DNA reads TGCGCCAGCAGCTTGGGGGTCGGACTAGCTGTCTACGAGCAGTACTTC.